This T cell receptor beta chain was obtained from a study of Tregs in tolerant kidney transplant recipients (dated by TCRdb to the late 2010s). Regarding the research as a whole: Additional Treg samples were obtained from an approximately three-day mixed lymphocyte reaction with belatacept, with some samples followed by a roughly 5-day donor restimulation, before recipient CD4+CD25+CD127- cells were sorted. In 3 healthy controls, several methods of expanding Tregs specific for an allogeneic donor were compared by TCRbeta repertoire sequencing. TCRbeta sequencing was used in the study to identify donor-specific regulatory T cells before combined kidney and bone marrow transplantation, and the identified cells were then tracked after transplant. Antibodies distinguished recipient from donor cells when sorting primary belatacept mixed lymphocyte reaction cultures. Beyond this particular receptor, the publication reports: The study was limited by small patient numbers, and the findings need validation in larger populations and under other immunosuppression protocols. Although technical replication error seemed to be minimal, the question of biological reproducibility was not addressed directly. Expanding Tregs with activated donor B cells appeared to identify the most biologically relevant and donor-specific TCRbeta repertoire.

Comment on this clone: Its antigen is not yet known. No base qualities exist here, and no much larger clone lies one base off it.

For TCRbeta CDR3 sequencing, genomic DNA was extracted from sorted cells using the QIAGEN DNeasy Blood and Tissue Kit. High-throughput TCRbeta CDR3 sequencing, which included PCR amplification with bias correction and internal controls, was done commercially through immunoSEQ. On the authors' methods: Unique productive TCRbeta sequences were defined by CDR3 nucleotide sequence where primers matched, and otherwise by CDR3 amino acid sequence together with Vbeta and Jbeta genes. A sequence counted as donor-reactive if, in CFSE-low cells, the sequence had a frequency of at least 0.01% and was expanded at least 5-fold compared with unstimulated cells. Jensen-Shannon divergence calculated on the top 100 TCRbeta sequences ranked by frequency was used to measure repertoire divergence. For any sample with multiple sequencing runs, sorting error was corrected in each run separately before the runs were pooled. This is the immuneACCESS table as TCRdb keeps it, with only in-frame sequences that have V and J called. A part of the clones is gone; compared with another copy, unresolved V genes explain less than half, and the rest is unexplained. V, J and clone size derive from that table, while D and trimming were established from the DNA sequence. The sample records tens of thousands of clones, roughly 95% of which are singletons. The ten most abundant clones make up more than 0.35% of the sample.

Healthy control blood came either as purchased buffy coats or from healthy volunteers. Healthy control blood was processed by Ficoll density gradient to PBMCs and cryopreserved; patient PBMCs were collected before and after transplant. The CDR3 goes from the cysteine to the phenylalanine over 16 residues. The retained sequence is limited to the CDR3, 48 bases, with the frame set at the first base. Compared with germline, V lacks 1 base and J lacks 1 base; bases without a gene match: 3. As encoded in the germline V gene, CDR1 is SGHRS while CDR2 is YFSETQ. The TCR comes from a human donor in good health. The sequenced sample consisted of Tregs from blood cultured with allogeneic cells. The rearrangement joined TRBV5-1 to TRBJ2-4; TRBD2 lines up with 9 middle nucleotides. Here is the DNA: TGCGCCAGCAGCTTGAGCGGGGGGCCGGCCAAAAACATTCAGTACTTC. Its protein reads: CASSLSGGPAKNIQYF.